This T cell receptor (beta chain) came from a study of CD8+CD57+ T cells in acquired aplastic anemia. Broader study findings: Patients and controls shared roughly 28 CD8+ CDR3 sequences, which appeared highly expressed in patients and within their immunodominant clones.

TCR beta VDJ and CDR3 profiles were obtained from a genomic DNA template. Each CDR3 protein is one row after TCRdb ran MiXCR on the reads. The data show around 160,000 distinct CDR3 sequences, around 50% seen once. The patients chosen for sequencing had shown expansion of CD8+CD57+ cells (detected by flow cytometry). As for this clonotype: Its antigen is unknown.

The CDR3 consists of 16 residues. The germline V gene has CDR1 LNHNV and CDR2 YYDKDF (reference sequence). The J segment lost 5 bases and the V segment lost 3 bases, leaving 6 bases of the junction unmatched. V is TRBV15 and J is TRBJ2-1; 11 bases match TRBD2. The TCR was taken from a human donor with aplastic anemia. The sample was sorted CD4+, CD8+, or CD8+CD57+ T cells (not recorded which) from PBMCs. The CDR3 protein is CATSRNTGLADNEQFF. CDR3 DNA sequence: TGTGCCACCAGCAGGAACACGGGACTAGCGGACAATGAGCAGTTCTTC.